This TCR beta chain was captured in a study of T cells in Graves' hyperthyroidism and ophthalmopathy. The source material, RNA transcripts, was used to amplify TCR beta CDR3 regions. RT-PCR in the first round (using the HTBI primer set) targeted the TCR CDR3. Each CDR3 protein is one row after TCRdb ran MiXCR on the multiplex PCR reads. Of about 280,000 distinct CDR3 sequences listed, less than 30% were seen once; the top ten hold about a quarter. Based on clinical symptoms, serum thyroxine and TRAb, thyroid ultrasound and orbital computed tomography, diagnoses were reached. Study-level findings and limits: Most expanded thyroid clonotypes above 0.001 recurred in blood.

This clonotype was picked up many times. Its antigen is currently unknown. This CDR3 contains 19 residues. Germline V gene lookup returns CDR1 MNHEY and CDR2 SVGAGI. The junction had 20 bases not matched to a gene; V was cut back by 5 bases and J by 2 bases. This TCR derives from a man aged 40-49 years with Graves' hyperthyroidism that later progressed to Graves' ophthalmopathy. The rearrangement joins TRBV6-5 to TRBJ2-7; TRBD2 agrees at 8 bases. Sequencing input: blood. The CDR3: CASSPLPRGVSGRPYEQYF. In DNA, the CDR3 is TGTGCCAGCAGTCCCTTACCTAGGGGAGTCAGCGGGAGACCCTACGAGCAGTACTTC.